Each of the 14 T cell receptor beta chains below was sequenced from the same sample in a study of T cells in localized non-small cell lung cancer. Clones were sequenced by immunoSEQ multiplex PCR, and TCRdb holds only the in-frame ones, with some missing. The repertoire consists of roughly 34,000 clones, with 70% to 90% occurring once and the leading ten covering 4% to 5%. The sample was peripheral blood, taken before any cancer treatment. Receptor source: a male donor aged 60 or over with stage III lung adenocarcinoma.

J is TRBJ1-2 and V is TRBV28; no clear D gene. This CDR3 has 12 amino acids. Germline lookup yields CDR1 MDHEN and CDR2 SYDVKM. Deletions cut 5 bases from V and 6 bases from J, with 10 bases between. The CDR3 protein is CASSGVRHGYTF. The CDR3 nucleotides read TGTGCCAGCAGTGGGGTCCGTCATGGCTACACCTTC.

This chain links TRBV5-4 with TRBJ1-6; 7 nucleotides line up with TRBD1. V lost 3 bases and J lost 0; bases outside the gene matches: 9. The CDR3 consists of 18 residues. The germline CDR1 and CDR2 sequences are SGHNT and YYREEE (reference sequence). The CDR3 region is CASSSPTGANSYNSPLHF. CDR3 sequence (DNA): TGTGCCAGCAGCTCACCAACAGGGGCTAACTCCTATAATTCACCCCTCCACTTT.

The chain links TRBV18 to TRBJ1-5, with 7 bases fitting TRBD1. From germline, CDR1 is KGHSH and CDR2 LQKENI. The CDR3 spans 15 residues. Germline trimming cut 3 bases from V and 2 bases from J; bases unmatched to any gene: 4. In DNA, the CDR3 is TGTGCCAGCTCACCCGGAGGGGGCGGCAATCAGCCCCAGCATTTT. This encodes CASSPGGGGNQPQHF.

This rearrangement joins TRBV5-1 to TRBJ2-7; 10 bases agree with TRBD1. The CDR3 extends over 15 amino acids. Per the germline V gene, CDR1 is SGHRS and CDR2 is YFSETQ. After removal of 4 bases from V and 5 bases from J, the junction contained 9 bases not matched to a gene. CDR3 nucleotide sequence: TGCGCCAGCAGCACTAACCGGGACAGGGGTAACGAGCAGTACTTC. Translating gives CASSTNRDRGNEQYF.

The gene calls are TRBV19 and TRBJ1-2; D not certain. Germline CDR1 LNHDA, CDR2 SQIVND (reference sequence). The ends were cut back, 5 bases at V and 2 bases at J, with 24 bases in the middle. The CDR3 contains 18 residues. CDR3 bases: TGTGCCAGTAGTTTGGACTCCGCCTTTGACCCAACGAACTATGGCTACACCTTC. It encodes CASSLDSAFDPTNYGYTF.

CDR3 sequence (DNA): TGTGCCAGCTCACCATGGACTAGCGGAGCCTCCCGAAACACCGGGGAGCTGTTTTTT. It specifies CASSPWTSGASRNTGELFF. The chain has TRBV18 and TRBJ2-2; 10 bases are a match to TRBD2. This CDR3 spans 19 amino acids. Germline V CDR1 and CDR2: KGHSH, LQKENI. The junction had 11 bases not matched to a gene; V was cut back by 2 bases and J by 2 bases.

The chain couples TRBV5-4 to TRBJ2-1; TRBD2 might be the D (7 bases). CDR1 and CDR2 from the germline V gene are SGHNT and YYREEE (reference sequence). Trimming removed 4 bases at V and 2 bases at J, with 13 bases between. This CDR3 contains 15 residues. The DNA of the CDR3 is TGTGCCAGCAGCCCGGGGGGCTACGCCTACAATGAGCAGTTCTTC. Protein: CASSPGGYAYNEQFF.

This rearrangement joins TRBV10-3 to TRBJ1-1; the D is unclear. Trimming took 6 bases from V and 1 from J, leaving 12 bases between them. This CDR3 region has 14 residues. In germline, CDR1 is ENHRY, CDR2 SYGVKD. CDR3 DNA sequence: TGTGCCATCAGAGACGGAGCCCCGAACACTGAAGCTTTCTTT. It codes for CAIRDGAPNTEAFF.

The rearrangement uses TRBV19 and TRBJ2-3; weak D call: TRBD1 (6 bases). V was cut by 4 bases and J by 0 bases, with 20 bases left in between. Germline V gene data show CDR1 as LNHDA and CDR2 as SQIVND (reference sequence). CDR3 size: 18 residues. The CDR3 coding sequence is TGTGCCAGTAGTAAAGGTATCCAGGGGAGCTCTAGCACAGATACGCAGTATTTT. Amino acids: CASSKGIQGSSSTDTQYF.

The J gene is TRBJ2-3, the V gene TRBV9; D perhaps matches TRBD1 (6 bases). The CDR3 has 16 amino acids. The V and J ends lost 2 bases and 4 bases respectively, with 17 bases between them. From germline, CDR1 is SGDLS and CDR2 YYNGEE. CDR3 sequence (DNA): TGTGCCAGCAGCGTCTCAGGGGCCTTTGTCTCAGATACGCAGTATTTT. Protein sequence: CASSVSGAFVSDTQYF.

The chain is built from TRBV6-1 and TRBJ2-7, with 7 bases fitting TRBD1. There are 13 residues in the CDR3. V shed 10 bases and J 4 bases; nucleotides not matched to a gene: 10. In germline, CDR1 is MNHNS, CDR2 SASEGT. CDR3 sequence reads: CATGQVVGYEQYF. The CDR3, as DNA: TGTGCCACTGGACAGGTCGTTGGGTACGAGCAGTACTTC.

The chain couples TRBV6-6 to TRBJ1-5; no reliable D call. CDR1 is MNHNY and CDR2 is SVGAGI in the germline V gene (reference sequence). The CDR3 extends over 15 amino acids. V was pared by 6 bases and J by 2 bases, with 14 bases between. This CDR3 is CASSLAPIGNQPQHF. The CDR3 DNA reads TGTGCCAGCAGCTTAGCCCCTATTGGCAATCAGCCCCAGCATTTT.

The chain employs TRBV18 and TRBJ1-1, with D hard to call. Trimming stripped 2 bases from V and 0 bases from J, with 4 bases between. From germline, CDR1 is KGHSH and CDR2 LQKENI. This CDR3 has 13 amino acids. This CDR3 reads CASSPRMNTEAFF. Written as DNA, the CDR3 is TGTGCCAGCTCACCAAGGATGAACACTGAAGCTTTCTTT.

V is TRBV28 and J is TRBJ2-2, with 9 bases that match TRBD1. Looked up from germline, CDR1 is MDHEN and CDR2 is SYDVKM. The CDR3 is 16 amino acids. The V segment lost 6 bases and the J segment 4 bases; nucleotides outside the gene matches: 9. The chain's CDR3 is CASRISGTGSTGELFF. Written as DNA, the CDR3 is TGTGCCAGCAGGATATCCGGGACAGGGTCCACCGGGGAGCTGTTTTTT.